This T cell receptor beta chain was identified during a study of blood T cell repertoires in COVID-19. Study context: Sources were T cells, B-cell-depleted T cells, or PBMCs; the material itself was cDNA or gDNA.

J was trimmed by 1 base and V by 1 base; bases with no gene match: 1. The germline V gene encodes CDR1 MGHRA and CDR2 YSYEKL. The CDR3 covers 15 residues. Original data processing: How many nucleated cells were present was estimated from reference gene primer amplification. The protocol was immunoSEQ multiplex PCR, while the TCRdb copy is restricted to in-frame clones and leaves out a portion. Clone size and the V and J calls come from that table; the DNA yielded D and trimming. The table includes about 190,000 clones, around 83% detected once. The clonotype was recovered from a woman aged 40 to 55 with acute or convalescent COVID-19. The chain employs TRBV4-1 and TRBJ1-5, with TRBD1 identical over 7 bases. Sequenced sample: peripheral blood. The CDR3 reads CASSQGDSSNQPQHF. DNA of the CDR3: TGCGCCAGCAGCCAAGGGGACAGCAGCAATCAGCCCCAGCATTTT.